The clone carrying this T cell receptor (beta chain) appeared a single time. The junction and the germline gene differ at one end; a read error may be behind it. This sample was included in a study of blood T cells in healthy people across ages. Germline loops: CDR1 LNHDA, CDR2 SQIVND (reference sequence). The CDR3 covers 14 residues. It was with a sample-barcoded 5' primer and a J-beta primer mix that a second PCR of roughly 7 to 12 cycles was run. The study obtained at least 3 million CDR3-containing paired-end reads from every sample. TCRdb reprocessed the 5' RACE reads with MiXCR, giving one entry per CDR3 protein. The sample records 710,000 or so distinct CDR3 sequences, approximately 31% being singletons.

This chain uses TRBV19 with TRBJ2-1, with unresolved D. The sample comprised blood. The origin of this receptor is a woman of 80 years or more in good health. CDR3 residues: CVSSIDRFLDEQFF. Here the CDR3 DNA reads TGTGTCAGTAGTATAGATAGGTTCCTGGATGAGCAGTTCTTC.